These 2 T cell receptor beta chains were all obtained from the same sample, sequenced in a study of T-cell memory formation after mild COVID-19. TCRdb ran MiXCR on the 5' RACE reads and lists one entry per CDR3 protein. Of about 390,000 distinct CDR3 sequences listed, around 20% are singletons. Sequencing input: PBMCs or a T cell subset sorted from them (not recorded which). These receptors were taken from an adult woman who had mild COVID-19 (a few samples of this study predate the infection). Cell type and time point are not known.

This clonotype has only a few counts. This chain links TRBV9 with TRBJ2-1; no definite D call. The CDR3 runs to 13 residues. In germline, CDR1 is SGDLS, CDR2 YYNGEE. Trimming left V 0 bases short and J 6 bases short, with 7 bases between. The CDR3 DNA sequence: TGTGCCAGCAGCGTAGTGGGCGCCAATGAGCAGTTCTTC. Translated: CASSVVGANEQFF. Full variable domain (missing parts from reference TRBV9 and TRBJ2-1): DSGVTQTPKHLITATGQRVTLRCSPRSGDLSVYWYQQSLDQGLQFLIQYYNGEERAKGNILERFSAQQFPDLHSELNLSSLELGDSALYFCASSVVGANEQFFGPGTRLTVL.

The table lists this clonotype with a count of one. V usage is TRBV9 and J usage is TRBJ2-1; 7 positions agree with TRBD1. Germline CDR1 reads SGDLS; CDR2 reads YYNGEE. This CDR3 comprises 16 residues. The V gene end was trimmed by 4 bases and the J gene end by 0 bases; junction bases not matched to a gene: 7. The CDR3 protein is CASSRQGYSSYNEQFF. Here the CDR3 DNA reads TGTGCCAGCAGCAGACAGGGTTATAGCTCCTACAATGAGCAGTTCTTC.